This T cell receptor (beta chain) stems from a study of blood T cell repertoires in COVID-19. From germline, CDR1 is SGHTA and CDR2 FQGNSA. V was clipped by 2 bases and J by 5 bases; unmatched bases: 5. This CDR3 has 15 amino acids. Methods used by the authors: For nucleated cells, counts were estimated from reference gene primer amplification. The data were produced by immunoSEQ multiplex PCR, yet TCRdb's version contains in-frame clones alone and is incomplete. That table furnishes V, J and clone size, whereas the DNA furnished D and trimming. The sample lists 30,000 to 40,000 clones; 88% were seen once.

The origin of this receptor is an older woman with active COVID-19. Sequenced material: peripheral blood. V usage is TRBV7-2 and J usage is TRBJ2-5; 10 bases fit TRBD2. In nucleotides, the CDR3 is TGTGCCAGCAGCTTAACTAGCGGGGAATCGGAGACCCAGTACTTC. Its protein is CASSLTSGESETQYF.